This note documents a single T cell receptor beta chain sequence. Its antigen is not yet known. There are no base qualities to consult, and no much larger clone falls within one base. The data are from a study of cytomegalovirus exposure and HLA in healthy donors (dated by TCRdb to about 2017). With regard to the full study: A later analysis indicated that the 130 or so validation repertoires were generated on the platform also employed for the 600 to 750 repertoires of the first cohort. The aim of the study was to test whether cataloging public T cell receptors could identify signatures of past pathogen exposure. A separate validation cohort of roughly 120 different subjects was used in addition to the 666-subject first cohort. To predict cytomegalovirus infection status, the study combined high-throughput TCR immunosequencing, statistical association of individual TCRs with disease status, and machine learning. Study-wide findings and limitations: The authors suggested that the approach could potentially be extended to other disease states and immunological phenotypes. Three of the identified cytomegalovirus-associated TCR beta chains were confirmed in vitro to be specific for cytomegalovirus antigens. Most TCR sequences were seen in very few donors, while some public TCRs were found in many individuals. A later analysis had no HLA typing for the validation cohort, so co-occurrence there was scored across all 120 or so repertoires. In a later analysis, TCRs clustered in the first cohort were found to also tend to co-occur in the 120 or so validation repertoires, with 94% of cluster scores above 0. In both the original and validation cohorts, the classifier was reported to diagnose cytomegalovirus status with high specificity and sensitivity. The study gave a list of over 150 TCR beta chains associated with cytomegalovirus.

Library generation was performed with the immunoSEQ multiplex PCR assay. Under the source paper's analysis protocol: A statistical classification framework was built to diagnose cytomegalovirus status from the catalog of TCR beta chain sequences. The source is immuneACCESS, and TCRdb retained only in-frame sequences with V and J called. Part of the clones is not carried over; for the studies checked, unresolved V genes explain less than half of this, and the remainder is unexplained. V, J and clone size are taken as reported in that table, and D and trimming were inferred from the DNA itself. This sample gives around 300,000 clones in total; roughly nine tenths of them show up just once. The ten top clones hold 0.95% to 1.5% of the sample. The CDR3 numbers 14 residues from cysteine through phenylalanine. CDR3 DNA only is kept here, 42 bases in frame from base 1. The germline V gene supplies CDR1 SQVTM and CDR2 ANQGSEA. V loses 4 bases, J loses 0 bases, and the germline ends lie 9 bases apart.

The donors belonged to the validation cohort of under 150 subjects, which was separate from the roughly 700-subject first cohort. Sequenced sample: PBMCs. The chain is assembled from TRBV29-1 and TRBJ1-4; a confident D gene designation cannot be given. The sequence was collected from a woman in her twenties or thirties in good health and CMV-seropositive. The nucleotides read TGCAGCGTTGCCAGGAGCGCAACTAATGAAAAACTGTTTTTT. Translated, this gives CSVARSATNEKLFF. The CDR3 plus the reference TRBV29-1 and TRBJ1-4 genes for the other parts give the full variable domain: SAVISQKPSRDICQRGTSLTIQCQVDSQVTMMFWYRQQPGQSLTLIATANQGSEATYESGFVIDKFPISRPNLTFSTLTVSNMSPEDSSIYLCSVARSATNEKLFFGSGTQLSVL.